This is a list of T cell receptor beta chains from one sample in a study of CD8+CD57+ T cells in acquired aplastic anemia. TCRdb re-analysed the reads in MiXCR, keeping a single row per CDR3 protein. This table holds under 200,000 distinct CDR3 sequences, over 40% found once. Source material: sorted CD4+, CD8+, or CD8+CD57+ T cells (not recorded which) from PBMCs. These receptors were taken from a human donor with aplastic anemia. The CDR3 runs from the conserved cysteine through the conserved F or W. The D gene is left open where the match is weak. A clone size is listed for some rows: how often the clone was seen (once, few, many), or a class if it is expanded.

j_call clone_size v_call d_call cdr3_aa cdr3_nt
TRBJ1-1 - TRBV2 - CASSGQVDTEALF TGTGCCAGCAGTGGACAGGTGGACACTGAAGCTCTCTTT
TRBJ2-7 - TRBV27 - CASSAGQLYEQYF TGTGCCAGCAGTGCCGGACAGCTCTACGAGCAGTACTTC
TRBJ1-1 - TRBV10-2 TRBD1 CASVRQGRVDTEAFF TGCGCCAGCGTGAGACAGGGGAGGGTGGACACTGAAGCTTTCTTT
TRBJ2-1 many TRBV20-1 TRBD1 CSANRQGLGNEQFF TGCAGTGCTAACCGACAGGGTCTGGGCAATGAGCAGTTCTTC
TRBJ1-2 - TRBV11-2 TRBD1 CASSLGGQGKGYTF TGTGCCAGCAGCTTAGGAGGACAGGGGAAAGGCTACACCTTC
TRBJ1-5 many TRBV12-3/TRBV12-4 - CASSRTGSNQPQHF TGTGCCAGCAGTAGAACAGGGTCCAATCAGCCCCAGCATTTT
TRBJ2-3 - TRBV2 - CASKVGQSTDTQYF TGTGCCAGCAAGGTGGGCCAGAGCACAGATACGCAGTATTTT
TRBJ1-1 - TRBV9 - CASSVGGTPNTEAFF TGTGCCAGCAGCGTAGGGGGGACACCGAACACTGAAGCTTTCTTT
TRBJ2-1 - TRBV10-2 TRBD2 CASLGPGLAGHSYNEQFF TGCGCCAGTCTCGGACCGGGACTAGCGGGGCATTCCTACAATGAGCAGTTCTTC
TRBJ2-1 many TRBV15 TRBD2 CATSRDFRGGNEQFF TGTGCCACCAGCAGAGATTTTCGGGGAGGGAATGAGCAGTTCTTC
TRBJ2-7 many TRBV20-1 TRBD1 CSASTPRTGGEQYF TGCAGTGCTAGTACCCCGAGGACAGGGGGCGAGCAGTACTTC